The rows below give T cell receptor beta chains drawn from one sample of a study of PD-L1 blockade in urothelial cancer. Data came from immunoSEQ multiplex PCR; TCRdb stores just in-frame clones and leaves some out. The sample yields 60,000 to 70,000 clones, under 90% seen once. The material sequenced was PBMCs, taken around atezolizumab (anti-PD-L1) treatment. These receptor sequences come from a man between 65 and 85 years old with urothelial cancer. Each CDR3 is given with its conserved first and last residue. The D gene is left open where the match is weak. Clone size is shown for a subset of rows, as once, few, many or a class of expanded clone.

v_call	d_call	j_call	clone_size	cdr3_nt	cdr3_aa
TRBV19	.	TRBJ2-6	.	TGTGCCAGTAGCCTTCCCTCTGGGGCCAACGTCCTGACTTTC	CASSLPSGANVLTF
TRBV9	.	TRBJ1-1	once	TGTGCCAGCACCCCCCGCCCTGACAGCATGAACACTGAAGCTTTCTTT	CASTPRPDSMNTEAFF
TRBV6-5	TRBD1	TRBJ2-6	.	TGTGCCAGCAGTTCCGGGACAGCTGGGGCCAACGTCCTGACTTTC	CASSSGTAGANVLTF
TRBV19	.	TRBJ1-5	.	TGTGCCAGTACCCCACGGAAGGGGAATGGGCCCCAGCATTTT	CASTPRKGNGPQHF
TRBV7-3	.	TRBJ2-3	.	TGTGCCAGCAGCCTATGGGCAGGTAGCACAGATACGCAGTATTTT	CASSLWAGSTDTQYF
TRBV5-1	TRBD1	TRBJ1-6	once	TGCGCCAGCAGCTTGGAGGTAGGGGGCCATAATTCACCCCTCCACTTT	CASSLEVGGHNSPLHF
TRBV6-1	.	TRBJ1-2	.	TGTGCCAGCAGTGAATTTAGCCAGAACCCCTATGGCTACACCTTC	CASSEFSQNPYGYTF
TRBV5-1	TRBD1	TRBJ1-2	few	TGCGCCAGCAGCCCGGACAGGGAAGGCTACACCTTC	CASSPDREGYTF
TRBV6-5	.	TRBJ1-1	.	TGTGCCAGCGTGAAGGGGAAGGACACTGAAGCTTTCTTT	CASVKGKDTEAFF
TRBV2	.	TRBJ1-3	.	TGTGCCAGCATTGAACGGCTGAGGACTGGAAACACCATATATTTT	CASIERLRTGNTIYF
TRBV6-5	TRBD2	TRBJ2-3	.	TGTGCCAGCAGTTCCAGCGGGAGGGCGGGAGATACGCAGTATTTT	CASSSSGRAGDTQYF
TRBV7-6	.	TRBJ2-1	few	TGTGCCAGCAGCTTAGCGGGACTGCAAAACAATGAGCAGTTCTTC	CASSLAGLQNNEQFF
TRBV6-5	.	TRBJ1-4	.	TGTGCCAGCAGCCTAAACGGACAGACAAATGAAAAACTGTTTTTT	CASSLNGQTNEKLFF
TRBV6-6	TRBD2	TRBJ2-1	.	TGTGCCAGCAGCCCGGGACTAGCGGGGAACAATGAGCAGTTCTTC	CASSPGLAGNNEQFF
TRBV5-6	.	TRBJ2-5	once	TGTGCCAGCAGCTTCGGTGGGACCCAGTACTTC	CASSFGGTQYF
TRBV6-5	.	TRBJ2-1	.	TGTGCCAGCAGTAAACGGGACTCCCCCCGGCAGTTCTTC	CASSKRDSPRQFF
TRBV10-2	TRBD1	TRBJ2-1	.	TGCGCCAGCACGGGACAGGAAATCAATGAGCAGTTCTTC	CASTGQEINEQFF
TRBV5-4	.	TRBJ2-5	.	TGTGCCAGCAGCTATGCCGGGACAAAAGAGACCCAGTACTTC	CASSYAGTKETQYF
TRBV29-1	.	TRBJ1-1	.	TGCAGCCACCTTTCCCAGGGGAACACTGAAGCTTTCTTT	CSHLSQGNTEAFF
TRBV5-5	.	TRBJ2-3	.	TGTGCCAGCAGCCTCCCGCTCGGTACTAGCACAGATACGCAGTATTTT	CASSLPLGTSTDTQYF
TRBV29-1	TRBD2	TRBJ2-4	once	TGCAGCGTTGACGAGGGTAGCGGGATAGGGAACATTCAGTACTTC	CSVDEGSGIGNIQYF
TRBV19	.	TRBJ1-1	.	TGTGCCAGTAGTATAGTTGGGCAGGGTTACACTGAAGCTTTCTTT	CASSIVGQGYTEAFF
TRBV7-6	.	TRBJ2-7	.	TGTGCCAGCAGCTTAGCGTGGGGGGATCACGAGCAGTACTTC	CASSLAWGDHEQYF
TRBV28	TRBD2	TRBJ2-7	.	TGTGCCAGCAGTAAAAGGGCTGCGGGAGCATACGAGCAGTACTTC	CASSKRAAGAYEQYF
TRBV18	.	TRBJ2-2	.	TGTGCCAGCCAGGACTCTAGCGCCACCGGGGAGCTGTTTTTT	CASQDSSATGELFF
TRBV19	.	TRBJ2-7	.	TGTGCCAGTAGTATAGACGGGAGCGGACGCGAGCAGTACTTC	CASSIDGSGREQYF
TRBV19	TRBD1	TRBJ1-3	.	TGTGCCAGTAGTATAAGGACAGGGAGCTCTGGAAACACCATATATTTT	CASSIRTGSSGNTIYF
TRBV5-1	.	TRBJ2-6	.	TGCGCCAGCAGCCGAGATAGCCGGGGCTCTGGGGCCAACGTCCTGACTTTC	CASSRDSRGSGANVLTF
TRBV29-1	.	TRBJ2-1	.	TGCAGCGTTGATAATAGGGCGGGTGCATACAATGAGCAGTTCTTC	CSVDNRAGAYNEQFF
TRBV7-2	.	TRBJ1-3	medium-sized	TGTGCCAGCAGCTTCACTTACTCTGGAAACACCATATATTTT	CASSFTYSGNTIYF
TRBV11-3	TRBD1	TRBJ2-7	.	TGTGCCAGCAGCATGACCGCGCCGGGACAGGGGGCATACGAGCAGTACTTC	CASSMTAPGQGAYEQYF
TRBV2	TRBD1	TRBJ2-6	.	TGTGCCAGCAGTAGGGGACAGGGTGGTTTTGGGGCCAACGTCCTGACTTTC	CASSRGQGGFGANVLTF
TRBV5-6	.	TRBJ2-3	.	TGTGCCAGCAGCTTGGAAAGGGGCCGTACGCAGTATTTT	CASSLERGRTQYF
TRBV5-1	.	TRBJ2-1	.	TGCGCCAGCAGCTTGGCCGACAGGTTCCCCCGGGAGCAGTTCTTC	CASSLADRFPREQFF
TRBV18	TRBD1	TRBJ2-7	few	TGTGCCAGCTCACGGGACAGGACCTACGAGCAGTACTTC	CASSRDRTYEQYF
TRBV5-4	.	TRBJ2-7	.	TGTGCCAGCAGCTTAGGGCGGGAATCCTACGAGCAGTACTTC	CASSLGRESYEQYF
TRBV6-1	.	TRBJ1-4	.	TGTGCCCCCCCTACAGTACTGGGTGAAAAACTGTTTTTT	CAPPTVLGEKLFF
TRBV11-1	TRBD1	TRBJ2-5	.	TGTGCCAGCAGCTTAGGAAAGGGGACAGTCGACTACCAAGAGACCCAGTACTTC	CASSLGKGTVDYQETQYF
TRBV9	TRBD2	TRBJ2-7	.	TGTGCCAGCAGCCCTTCCGGCGCCCGACTAGCGGGAGTGTACGAGCAGTACTTC	CASSPSGARLAGVYEQYF
TRBV29-1	.	TRBJ2-1	.	TGCAGCGTTGAACACTTCGGGGAGCAGTTCTTC	CSVEHFGEQFF
TRBV2	.	TRBJ1-5	.	TGTGCCAGCAGTGGTCCGAACAGGGAACATCAGCCCCAGCATTTT	CASSGPNREHQPQHF
TRBV6-6	TRBD2	TRBJ2-1	few	TGTGCCAGCAGTTCACTAGCGTCTCCCGATGAGCAGTTCTTC	CASSSLASPDEQFF
TRBV18	.	TRBJ2-3	.	TGTGCCAGCTCCCTGACAGTGAGCACAGATACGCAGTATTTT	CASSLTVSTDTQYF
TRBV4-1	TRBD2	TRBJ2-1	.	TGCGCCAGCAGCCAAGATTCAGCGGGAAGTCGCGGTGAGCAGTTCTTC	CASSQDSAGSRGEQFF
TRBV11-3	.	TRBJ2-1	.	TGTGCCAGCAGCTTAGGGGCTAGCGCGGACAATGAGCAGTTCTTC	CASSLGASADNEQFF
TRBV14	TRBD1	TRBJ1-2	.	TGTGCCAGCAGCCCACAGGGGTTAGATGGCTACACCTTC	CASSPQGLDGYTF